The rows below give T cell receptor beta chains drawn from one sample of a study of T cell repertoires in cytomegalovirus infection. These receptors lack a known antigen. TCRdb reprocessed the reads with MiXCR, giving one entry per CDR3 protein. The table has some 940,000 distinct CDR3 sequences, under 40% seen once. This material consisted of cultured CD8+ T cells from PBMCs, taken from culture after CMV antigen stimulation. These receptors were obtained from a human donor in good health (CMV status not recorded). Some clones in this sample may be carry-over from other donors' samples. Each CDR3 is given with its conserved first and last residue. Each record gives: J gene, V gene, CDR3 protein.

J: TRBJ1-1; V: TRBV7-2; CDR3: CASSLVGGRNTEAFF
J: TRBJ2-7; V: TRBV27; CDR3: CASSVTPSYEQYF
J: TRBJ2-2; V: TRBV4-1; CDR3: CASSFLGGGPFGELFF
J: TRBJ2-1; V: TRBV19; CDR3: CASRQGAFYEQFF
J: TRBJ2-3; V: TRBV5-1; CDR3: CASSFWTSGGPGDTQYF
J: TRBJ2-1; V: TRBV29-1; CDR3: CSVEGPGRNAYNEQFF
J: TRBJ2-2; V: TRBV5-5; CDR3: CASSFRRTTNTGELFF
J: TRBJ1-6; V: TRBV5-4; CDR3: CASSSPGTDYNSPLHF
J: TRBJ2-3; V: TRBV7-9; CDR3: CASSSPQTGSLTDTQYF
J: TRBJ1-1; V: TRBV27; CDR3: CASSLSVGSEAFF
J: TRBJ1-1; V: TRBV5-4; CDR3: CASSLRREKNTEAFF
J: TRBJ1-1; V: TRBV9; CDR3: CASSLWTGGNTEAFF
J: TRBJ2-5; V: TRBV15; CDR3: CATSRGPFGAGDRQTQYF
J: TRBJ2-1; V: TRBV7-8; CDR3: CASSWWREFNEQFF
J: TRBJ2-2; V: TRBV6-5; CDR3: CASRAVGVGSTYGELFF
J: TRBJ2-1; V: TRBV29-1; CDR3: CSVEELDSNEQFF
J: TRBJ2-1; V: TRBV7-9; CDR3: CASSSRDRVPNEQFF
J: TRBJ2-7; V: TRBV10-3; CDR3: CAISESTLGVKSLEQYF
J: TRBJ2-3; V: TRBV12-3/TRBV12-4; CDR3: CASSFPGGASTDTQYF
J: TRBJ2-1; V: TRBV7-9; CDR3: CASSSPHEQFF
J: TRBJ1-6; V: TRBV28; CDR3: CASRWSGHGFYNSPLHF
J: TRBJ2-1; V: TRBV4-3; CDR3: CASSPGLALNNEQFF
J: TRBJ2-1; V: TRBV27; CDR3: CASSPPRSDNEQFF
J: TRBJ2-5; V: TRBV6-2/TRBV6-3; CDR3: CASSYPGTGDQETQYF
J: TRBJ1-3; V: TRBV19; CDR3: CASSMNAGPGNTIYF
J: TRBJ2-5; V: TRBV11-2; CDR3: CASSLAGGQSETQYF
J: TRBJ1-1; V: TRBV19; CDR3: CASKPDRSGNTEAFF
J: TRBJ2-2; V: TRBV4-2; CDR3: CASSQDPNGELFF
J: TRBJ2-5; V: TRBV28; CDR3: CASSPNPGQGSRETQYF
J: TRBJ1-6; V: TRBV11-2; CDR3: CASSLDPRSSPLHF
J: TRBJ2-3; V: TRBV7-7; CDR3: CASSANPGQRDTQYF
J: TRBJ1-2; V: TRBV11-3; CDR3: CASSLSTPDNYGYTF
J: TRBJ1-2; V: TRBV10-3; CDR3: CAIREIQGYGYTF
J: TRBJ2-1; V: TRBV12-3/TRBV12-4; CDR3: CASTFRLGPNEQFF
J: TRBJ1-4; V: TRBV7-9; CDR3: CASSWTAVPTNEKLFF
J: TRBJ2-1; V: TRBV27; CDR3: CASSLSISSYNEQFF
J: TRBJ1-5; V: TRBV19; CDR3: CASSMRPPFNQPQHF
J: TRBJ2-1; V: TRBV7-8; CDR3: CASTFGPIYNEQFF
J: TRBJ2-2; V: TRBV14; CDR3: CVSSQERRIWRTGETGELFF
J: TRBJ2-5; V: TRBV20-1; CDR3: CSARPWTGPQETQYF
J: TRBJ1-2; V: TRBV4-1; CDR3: CASSPSGRGDHSDGYTF
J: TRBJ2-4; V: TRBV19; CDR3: CASSTGTIQYF
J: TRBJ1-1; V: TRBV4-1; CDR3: CASSQDREGVNTEAFF
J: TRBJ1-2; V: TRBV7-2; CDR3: CASSLGQGNTF
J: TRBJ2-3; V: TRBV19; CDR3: CASTPGRPSTDTQYF
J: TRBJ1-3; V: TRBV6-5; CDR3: CANSPTENPFSGNTIYF
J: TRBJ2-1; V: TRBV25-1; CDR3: CASDRAGYNEQFF
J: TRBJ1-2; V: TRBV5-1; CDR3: CASSLGPYDNYGYTF
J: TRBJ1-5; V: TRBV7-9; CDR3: CASSSGGTGPSNQPQHF
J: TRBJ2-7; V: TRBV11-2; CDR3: CASSLNLQAISYEQYF
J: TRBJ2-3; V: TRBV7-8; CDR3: CVSSPYAPGLYTDMQYF
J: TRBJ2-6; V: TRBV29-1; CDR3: CSVEFRANVLTF
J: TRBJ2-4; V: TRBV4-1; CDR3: CASSQDSGQDIQYF
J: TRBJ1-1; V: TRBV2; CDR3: CASSDIGGVFTEAFF
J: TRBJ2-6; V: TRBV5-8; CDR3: CASRIAASGANVLTF
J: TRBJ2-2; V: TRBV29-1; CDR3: CSVVIRALATNTGELFF
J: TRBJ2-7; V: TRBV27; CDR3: CASSSSRGEAPNEQYF
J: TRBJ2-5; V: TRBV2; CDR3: CASSDPRLAGEETQYF
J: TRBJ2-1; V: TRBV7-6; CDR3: CASSLQSGLDYNEQFF
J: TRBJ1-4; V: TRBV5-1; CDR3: CASSFGGVTNEKLFF